This T cell receptor (beta chain) was captured in a study of shared clonotypes between healthy human individuals. Method: immunoSEQ multiplex PCR; TCRdb's copy keeps in-frame clones and lacks some. This sample carries roughly 2.6 million clones, roughly 92% of them seen once, and the ten largest clones take roughly 0.14%. Germline values: CDR1 SGHAT, CDR2 FQNNGV. With 1 base removed from V and 10 bases from J, the gap between germline ends came to 11 bases. The CDR3 runs 14 residues. Division of CD4+ cells produced a CD45RA+ naive subset and a CD45RA-negative memory subset. Findings of the study overall: Sampling covered blood only; tissue repertoires likely differ. Rarefaction demonstrated incomplete sorted-subset sequencing despite large depth.

Notes on this clone: The target antigen is unknown.

Sequenced material: naive CD4+ T cells sorted from blood. Subset in this sample: CD45RA+ positively selected. The rearrangement links TRBV11-2 to TRBJ1-6; D gene uncertain. The sequence came from a young man in good health. CDR3 loop: CASSLGVTKSPLHF. As DNA, the CDR3 is TGTGCCAGCAGCTTAGGAGTAACAAAGTCACCCCTCCACTTT.